This T cell receptor (beta chain) appears in the sequencing data of a study of T cell responses to AZD1222 COVID-19 vaccine. Whole-study findings and limits: With two AZD1222 doses given, Spike-specific TCR breadth and depth both rose.

A remark on this clone: Its antigen is not known.

Profiling relied on immunoSEQ multiplex PCR, and the TCRdb table lists in-frame clones only, not all of them. The sample consists of about 120,000 clones, approximately 88% of them appearing once. Trimming stripped 6 bases from V and 8 bases from J, with 13 bases between. Germline-derived CDR1 and CDR2 are MDHEN and SYDVKM. This CDR3 is 12 amino acids long. The source was peripheral blood, collected 28 days after the second AZD1222 dose. The genes are TRBV28 and TRBJ1-1, with D perhaps TRBD1 (5 bases). This sequence originates from an adult who received the AZD1222 COVID-19 vaccine. CDR3 sequence: CASSTLGGEAFF. The CDR3 DNA is TGTGCCAGCAGCACCCTCGGGGGGGAAGCTTTCTTT.